Listed below are T cell receptor beta chains from one sample, sequenced in a study of beta chain features in type 1 diabetes. Generated by immunoSEQ multiplex PCR, the TCRdb table keeps only in-frame clones and is missing some. The sample has approximately 170,000 clones; roughly 63% are singletons. The sample taken for sequencing was naive CD4+ T cells from blood. These receptors originate from a young man with type 1 diabetes. Both conserved end residues are trimmed from each CDR3. A row's size may be missing; if present it is once, few, many or a size class.

V: TRBV19; J: TRBJ2-3; size: NA; CDR3: ASTNRELGTDTQY
V: TRBV5-6; J: TRBJ2-3; size: NA; CDR3: ASSRGDGTDTQY
V: TRBV20-1; J: TRBJ2-3; size: few; CDR3: SKNWGDTQY
V: TRBV13; J: TRBJ2-7; size: few; CDR3: ASSSSDRLGSYEQY
V: TRBV14; J: TRBJ2-5; size: NA; CDR3: ASSQLLNQETQY
V: TRBV9; J: TRBJ2-3; size: few; CDR3: ASSEGTSGTDTQY
V: TRBV30; J: TRBJ2-7; size: NA; CDR3: AWAKGTYEQY
V: TRBV9; J: TRBJ2-4; size: few; CDR3: ASSVDRVGIQY
V: TRBV20-1; J: TRBJ1-5; size: NA; CDR3: SAGSNQPQH
V: TRBV7-2; J: TRBJ2-5; size: NA; CDR3: ASSLEGRGQETQY
V: TRBV27; J: TRBJ1-1; size: NA; CDR3: ASSASPGRENTEAF
V: TRBV29-1; J: TRBJ1-2; size: NA; CDR3: SVESENYGYT
V: TRBV19; J: TRBJ1-4; size: once; CDR3: ASRIGTVNEKLF
V: TRBV5-1; J: TRBJ2-3; size: NA; CDR3: ASSWSRDPTDTQY
V: TRBV9; J: TRBJ2-4; size: NA; CDR3: ASSAPTGAGAKNIQY
V: TRBV7-9; J: TRBJ2-1; size: NA; CDR3: ASSPSDSLYNEQF